These 13 T cell receptor beta chains share one sample of origin, sequenced in a study of cytomegalovirus exposure and HLA in healthy donors. The PCR ran on 60 Vbeta and 13 Jbeta primers. Libraries were prepared by immunoSEQ multiplex PCR; TCRdb keeps only in-frame clonotypes and omits some of them. The data hold under 130,000 clones, with about 81% observed a single time. Sequenced: PBMCs. These receptors were taken from a man aged 25-45 years in good health and CMV-seronegative.

The CDR3 DNA reads as TGCGCCAGCAGCCAAGATGGGGGGTTTGGCAATCAGCCCCAGCATTTT. Its translation: CASSQDGGFGNQPQHF. V and J are TRBV4-1 and TRBJ1-5; D might be TRBD1 (5 bases). There are 16 residues in the CDR3. Germline CDR1 and CDR2: MGHRA and YSYEKL. The ends were cut back, 0 bases at V and 2 bases at J, with 11 bases in the middle.

The chain uses TRBV6-1 and TRBJ2-5; TRBD1 might be the D (5 bases). Germline CDR1 and CDR2: MNHNS and SASEGT. V was shortened by 4 bases and J by 7 bases, with 13 bases between the two germline ends. The CDR3 length is 13 residues. The CDR3 DNA sequence: TGTGCCAGCAGTGTTGGGGCCGGAAGGACCCAGTACTTC. This encodes CASSVGAGRTQYF.

Note on this clone: A junction boundary mismatches the germline segment, possibly from a read error. CDR3 nucleotides: TGCGCCAGCAGCCAATACAGGGTATTGAAAACTGAAGCTTTCTTT. Amino acids: CASSQYRVLKTEAFF. This chain connects TRBV4-3 to TRBJ1-1; TRBD1 might be the D (6 bases). This CDR3 has 15 amino acids. Germline lookup yields CDR1 LGHNA and CDR2 YSLEER.

CDR3 amino acids: CASSLIIQGTEAFF. CDR3 DNA: TGTGCCAGCAGCCTGATAATACAGGGGACTGAAGCTTTCTTT. The rearrangement links TRBV7-8 to TRBJ1-1; TRBD1 matches 7 bases. This CDR3 contains 14 residues. With 5 bases clipped from V and 5 bases from J, the junction kept 8 bases outside the gene matches. Germline V CDR1 and CDR2: SGHVS, FQNEAQ.

This clone occurred a few times. This chain's CDR3 is CASSLQGATSTDTQYF. The CDR3 coding sequence is TGTGCCAGCAGCCTCCAGGGGGCGACTAGCACAGATACGCAGTATTTT. The chain uses TRBV13 and TRBJ2-3; 8 nucleotides line up with TRBD1. The V gene end was trimmed by 5 bases and the J gene end by 0 bases; junction bases not matched to a gene: 7. The CDR3 contains 16 residues. In germline, CDR1 is PRHDT, CDR2 FYEKMQ (reference sequence).

Worth noting for this clone: An end of the junction does not agree with germline; a read error may underlie this. The chain recombines TRBV4-1 with TRBJ2-5, with TRBD2 as a possible D gene (6 bases). Germline V gene sequence: CDR1 MGHRA, CDR2 YSYEKL. The CDR3 runs to 16 residues. The CDR3 here is CASSQGATRGPETQYF. Written as DNA, the CDR3 is TGCGCCAGCAGCCAAGGCGCGACTAGAGGCCCAGAGACTCAGTACTTC.

The rearrangement joins TRBV7-6 to TRBJ2-7; maybe TRBD1 (7 bases). Germline V gives CDR1 SGHVS, CDR2 FNYEAQ. Trimming removed 5 bases from V and 3 bases from J, with 17 bases in between. This CDR3 is 15 amino acids long. The CDR3 bases are TGTGCCAGCAGCCAAGCGGCGGGACAGAGCTACGAGCAGTACTTC. Its translation is CASSQAAGQSYEQYF.

The J gene is TRBJ2-7, the V gene TRBV19; TRBD1 matches 7 bases. CDR3 length: 12 amino acids. Looked up from germline, CDR1 is LNHDA and CDR2 is SQIVND (reference sequence). With V trimmed by 6 bases and J by 3 bases, 2 bases remained unmatched. Here the CDR3 DNA reads TGTGCCAGTAGCAACAGGGGCTACGAGCAGTACTTC. This gives the protein CASSNRGYEQYF.

This clone has just a few counts. The CDR3 reads CASSPTQGDQETQYF. The CDR3 DNA reads as TGCGCCAGCAGCCCCACCCAAGGGGACCAAGAGACCCAGTACTTC. The chain couples TRBV4-3 to TRBJ2-5; D is perhaps TRBD1 (5 bases). The CDR3 contains 15 residues. Trimming cost V 4 bases and J 0 bases, with 12 bases left between them. The germline V gene has CDR1 LGHNA and CDR2 YSLEER.

In its sample, this clone was seen once. The V gene is TRBV5-6, the J gene TRBJ2-5; TRBD2 might be the D (6 bases). Trimming took off 0 bases at V and 5 bases at J, with 8 bases between the two ends. The CDR3 totals 13 residues. Germline CDR1 SGHDT, CDR2 YYEEEE. CDR3 nucleotides: TGTGCCAGCAGCTTGGCGGGACTGGAGACCCAGTACTTC. It specifies CASSLAGLETQYF.

The V and J genes are TRBV6-5 and TRBJ2-1; D possibly corresponds to TRBD2 (6 bases). The CDR3 loop spans 12 amino acids. From germline, CDR1 is MNHEY and CDR2 SVGAGI. V was pared by 4 bases and J by 7 bases, with 8 bases between. CDR3 sequence (DNA): TGTGCCAGCAGTTCCGGAGGGAATGAGCAGTTCTTC. Amino acids: CASSSGGNEQFF.

The V and J genes are TRBV29-1 and TRBJ2-7; the D gene is possibly TRBD1 (6 bases). V lost 0 bases to trimming and J lost 2 bases, with 14 bases between them. Germline-derived CDR1 and CDR2 are SQVTM and ANQGSEA. The CDR3 totals 15 residues. CDR3 region: CSVEDRAGVAYEQYF. For the CDR3, the DNA is TGCAGCGTTGAAGATCGAGCAGGGGTCGCCTACGAGCAGTACTTC.

The J gene is TRBJ2-3, the V gene TRBV10-3; 15 bases are shared with TRBD2. The CDR3 sequence is 20 residues long. The junction had 11 bases not matched to a gene; V was cut back by 4 bases and J by 0 bases. CDR1 is ENHRY, CDR2 SYGVKD, per germline. CDR3 nucleotides: TGTGCCATCAGTGCCGGACGGGGGACTAGCGGGGGGCGGAGCACAGATACGCAGTATTTT. This translates into CAISAGRGTSGGRSTDTQYF.